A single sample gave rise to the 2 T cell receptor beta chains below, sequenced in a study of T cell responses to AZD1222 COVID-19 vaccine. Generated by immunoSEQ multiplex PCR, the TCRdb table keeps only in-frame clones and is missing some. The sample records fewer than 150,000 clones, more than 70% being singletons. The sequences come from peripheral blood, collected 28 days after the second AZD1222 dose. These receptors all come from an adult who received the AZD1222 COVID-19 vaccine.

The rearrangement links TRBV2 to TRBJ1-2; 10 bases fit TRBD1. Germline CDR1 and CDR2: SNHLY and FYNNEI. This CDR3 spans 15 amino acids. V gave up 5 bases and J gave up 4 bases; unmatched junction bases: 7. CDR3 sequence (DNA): TGTGCCAGCAGTCTCCCGGGACAGGGGTTCTATGGCTACACCTTC. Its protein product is CASSLPGQGFYGYTF.

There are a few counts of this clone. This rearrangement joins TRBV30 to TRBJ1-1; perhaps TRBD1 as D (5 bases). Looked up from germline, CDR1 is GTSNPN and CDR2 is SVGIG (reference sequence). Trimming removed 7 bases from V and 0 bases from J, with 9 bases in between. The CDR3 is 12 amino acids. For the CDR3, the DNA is TGTGCCTACACAGGTTTGAACACTGAAGCTTTCTTT. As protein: CAYTGLNTEAFF.